The sequence of this TCR beta chain was determined in a study of shared clonotypes between healthy human individuals. Measured with immunoSEQ multiplex PCR; TCRdb has only the in-frame clones, and not every one. The table lists about 2.5 million clones, just under 95% of them singletons. The receptor comes from a man younger than 30 in good health. Some clones in this sample may be carry-over from other donors' samples. The specimen sequenced was naive CD4+ T cells from PBMCs. The sample's subset: CD45RA+ positively selected.

The CDR3 protein is CASSLRPATNEKLFF. As DNA, the CDR3 is TGTGCCAGCAGCTTAAGGCCTGCAACTAATGAAAAACTGTTTTTT. This rearrangement joins TRBV7-3 to TRBJ1-4; D unclear. Germline CDR1 reads SGHTA; CDR2 reads FQGTGA. Deletions cut 1 base from V and 0 bases from J, with 6 bases between. The CDR3 is made up of 15 amino acids. The whole variable domain, filled in from reference TRBV7-3 and TRBJ1-4, reads GAGVSQTPSNKVTEKGKYVELRCDPISGHTALYWYRQSLGQGPEFLIYFQGTGAADDSGLPNDRFFAVRPEGSVSTLKIQRTERGDSAVYLCASSLRPATNEKLFFGSGTQLSVL.